This paragraph covers one T cell receptor (beta chain) sequence. Its antigen is unknown. Nothing much larger sits one base from this clone, and base qualities are not available. Library creation used 5' RACE. Sequencing instrument: Illumina HiSeq 2000. Template switching added a universal primer binding site, and the final cDNA carried a unique molecular identifier that allowed TCR cDNA molecules to be counted accurately. Specific primers in the conserved constant-segment region were used to synthesize first-strand cDNA for the TCR alpha and beta chains. To control for contamination, every cDNA library carried two barcodes: a SMART-Mk sample barcode plus Illumina barcodes. Two successive PCR steps introduced TruSeq adapter sequences along with Illumina sample barcodes. The Illumina HiSeq platform was used with custom primers to sequence TCR alpha and beta cDNA libraries. Turning to the authors' computational methods: Raw reads were processed with MiGEC to extract unique molecular identifiers, and MiXCR was used to determine CDR3 positions. For each individual, recombination models were inferred using an EM algorithm with the repgenHMM and IGoR tools. Shared clonotypes were analyzed with the tcR package in R, and sharing was normalized by the product of cloneset sizes. To study raw recombination free of thymic and clonal selection effects, out-of-frame nonproductive sequences were analyzed. The public reads were reanalyzed by TCRdb: fastp trimming at Q25, MiXCR alignment, in-frame beta chains only. For every CDR3 protein sequence, its rows merge into one entry that carries the most common genes and DNA. What appears here as the V and J calls and clone size reflects TCRdb's work, not the paper's. The sample table contains some 660,000 distinct CDR3 sequences; only one count was recorded for 8.6% of them. Around 0.95% of the sample rests with the top ten.

This specimen belongs to a study of identical twins (dated by TCRdb to about 2016). Context from the whole study: The study deep-sequenced TCR alpha and beta repertoires from monozygotic twins, unrelated adults of various ages and cord blood to test whether fetal clonotypes persist. To rule out contamination, the twin experiments were replicated at different times with different library preparation protocols. General conclusions and limits of the study: Abundant cord blood beta clonotypes had fewer insertions, young adult naive repertoires showed a similar but weaker trend, and memory repertoires showed no such trend. Recombination models systematically underestimated out-of-frame TCR alpha sharing in monozygotic twins but agreed with sharing between unrelated individuals. Excess twin sharing in beta out-of-frame sequences was weaker because fewer shared sequences lowered the signal-to-noise ratio. Zero-insertion analyses could be partly confounded by invariant T cells such as MAIT and iNKT, though diverse VJ usage argued against such confounding for most clonotypes. Conclusions relied on cross-sectional statistical analysis, since the same donors could not be followed over many years. Compared with coincidental sharing between unrelated individuals, out-of-frame TCR alpha sequences shared between twins had an excess of sequences with low generation probability.

V is shortened by 7 bases, J by 0 bases, and the region joining them spans 16 bases. The CDR3 numbers 15 residues from cysteine through phenylalanine. Only CDR3 DNA remains: 45 bases, in frame from the first base. CDR1 and CDR2, looked up from the germline V gene, are SQVTM and ANQGSEA. Every donor in the study was a healthy Caucasian. Three pairs of female monozygotic twins, all aged about 18 to 29 years, were included in the twin cohort. RNA for TCR libraries was isolated from peripheral blood mononuclear cells. The sample was also linked to a second study, of yellow fever vaccine responses in identical twins. According to the second study: According to the authors, in identical twins the way T cells responded to vaccination appeared partly convergent and partly personalized. In the study, vaccine-responding T cell clones were precisely tracked in identical twins.

This sequence uses TRBV29-1 and TRBJ2-1; a tentative D call is TRBD2 (5 bases match). Sequenced: PBMCs. The TCR sequence derives from a woman in her late teens or twenties in good health. In nucleotide form, the sequence is TGCAGCGGAAAACAGAGGGAGAGCTCCTACAATGAGCAGTTCTTC. This codes for CSGKQRESSYNEQFF.